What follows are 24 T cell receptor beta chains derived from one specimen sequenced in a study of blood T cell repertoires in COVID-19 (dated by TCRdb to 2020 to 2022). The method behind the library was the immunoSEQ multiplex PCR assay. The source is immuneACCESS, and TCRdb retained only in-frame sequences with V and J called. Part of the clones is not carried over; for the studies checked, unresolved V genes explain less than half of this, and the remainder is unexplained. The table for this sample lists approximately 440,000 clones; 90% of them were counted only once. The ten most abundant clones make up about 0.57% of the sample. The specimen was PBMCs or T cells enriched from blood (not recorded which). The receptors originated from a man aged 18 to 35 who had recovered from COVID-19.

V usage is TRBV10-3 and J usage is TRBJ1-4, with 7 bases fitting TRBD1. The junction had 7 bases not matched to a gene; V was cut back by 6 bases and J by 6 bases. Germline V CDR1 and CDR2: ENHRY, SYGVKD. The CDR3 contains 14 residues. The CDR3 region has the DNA TGTGCCATCAGGGGACAGACGGGCGATGAAAAACTGTTTTTT. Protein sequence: CAIRGQTGDEKLFF.

The chain's CDR3 is CASSLEGGDTEAFF. The CDR3 region has the DNA TGTGCCAGCAGCTTAGAGGGGGGGGACACTGAAGCTTTCTTT. The chain has TRBV11-3 and TRBJ1-1, with D perhaps matching TRBD1 (5 bases). The CDR3 has 14 residues. Trimming took off 0 bases at V and 3 bases at J, with 8 bases between the two ends. The germline CDR1 and CDR2 sequences are SGHNT and YENEEA.

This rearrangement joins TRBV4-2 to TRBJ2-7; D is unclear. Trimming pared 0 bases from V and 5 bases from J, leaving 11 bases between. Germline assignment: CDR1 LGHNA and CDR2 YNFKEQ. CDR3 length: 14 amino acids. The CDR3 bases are TGTGCCAGCAGCCAAGATTTTGTCATCCACGAGCAGTACTTC. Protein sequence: CASSQDFVIHEQYF.

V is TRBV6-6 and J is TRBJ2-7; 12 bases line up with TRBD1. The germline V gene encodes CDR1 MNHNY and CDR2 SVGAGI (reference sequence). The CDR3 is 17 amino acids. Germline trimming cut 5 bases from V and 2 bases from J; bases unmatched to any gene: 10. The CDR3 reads CASSPGQGALIAYEQYF. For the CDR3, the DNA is TGTGCCAGCAGTCCGGGACAGGGGGCGCTTATTGCCTACGAGCAGTACTTC.

For the CDR3, the DNA is TGTGCCAGCAGCTTAGATTTATCTGGAGGGAGAACTTTCGGGGAGCTGTTTTTT. Protein product: CASSLDLSGGRTFGELFF. This chain links TRBV7-9 with TRBJ2-2, with a possible D match to TRBD2 (6 bases). This CDR3 region has 18 residues. V gave up 1 base and J gave up 7 bases, with 22 bases separating them. The germline V gene encodes CDR1 SEHNR and CDR2 FQNEAQ (reference sequence).

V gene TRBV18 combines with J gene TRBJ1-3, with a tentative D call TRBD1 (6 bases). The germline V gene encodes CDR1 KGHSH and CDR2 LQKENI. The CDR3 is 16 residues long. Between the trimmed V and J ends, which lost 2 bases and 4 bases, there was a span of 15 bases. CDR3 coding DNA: TGTGCCAGCTCACCATCAGGACAGCTGGGGGGAAACACCATATATTTT. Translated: CASSPSGQLGGNTIYF.

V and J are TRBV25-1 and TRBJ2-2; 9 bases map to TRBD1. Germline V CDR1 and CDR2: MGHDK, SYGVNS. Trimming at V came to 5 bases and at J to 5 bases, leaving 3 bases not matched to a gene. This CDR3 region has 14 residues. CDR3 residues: CASSRTGETGELFF. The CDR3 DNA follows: TGTGCCAGCAGTCGGACAGGGGAGACCGGGGAGCTGTTTTTT.

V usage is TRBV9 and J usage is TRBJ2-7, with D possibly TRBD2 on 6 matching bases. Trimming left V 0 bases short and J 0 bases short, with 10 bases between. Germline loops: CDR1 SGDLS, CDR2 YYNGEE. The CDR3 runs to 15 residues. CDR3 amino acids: CASSVEIGGSYEQYF. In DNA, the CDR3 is TGTGCCAGCAGCGTAGAGATCGGGGGCTCCTACGAGCAGTACTTC.

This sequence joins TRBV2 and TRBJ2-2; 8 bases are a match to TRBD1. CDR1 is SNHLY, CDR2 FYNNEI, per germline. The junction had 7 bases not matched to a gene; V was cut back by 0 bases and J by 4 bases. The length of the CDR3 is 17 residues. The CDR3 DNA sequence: TGTGCCAGCAGTGAAGCGCTTGGGACAGGAGTCACCGGGGAGCTGTTTTTT. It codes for CASSEALGTGVTGELFF.

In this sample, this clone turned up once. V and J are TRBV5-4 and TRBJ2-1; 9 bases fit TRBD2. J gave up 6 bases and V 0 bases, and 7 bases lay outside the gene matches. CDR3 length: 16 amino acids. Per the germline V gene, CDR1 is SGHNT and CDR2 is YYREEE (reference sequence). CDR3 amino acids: CASSLDWASGANEQFF. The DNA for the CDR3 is TGTGCCAGCAGCTTGGATTGGGCTAGCGGGGCCAATGAGCAGTTCTTC.

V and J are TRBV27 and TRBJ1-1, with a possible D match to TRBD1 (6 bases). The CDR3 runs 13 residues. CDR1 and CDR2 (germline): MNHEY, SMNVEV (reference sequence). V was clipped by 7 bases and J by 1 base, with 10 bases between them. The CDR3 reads CASTGHSNTEAFF. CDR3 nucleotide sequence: TGTGCCAGCACGGGACACTCGAACACTGAAGCTTTCTTT.

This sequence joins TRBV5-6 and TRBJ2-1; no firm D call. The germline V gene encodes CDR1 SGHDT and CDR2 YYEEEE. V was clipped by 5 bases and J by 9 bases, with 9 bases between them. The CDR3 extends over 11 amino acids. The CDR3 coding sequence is TGTGCCAGCAGGAATCAGGTTGAGCAGTTCTTC. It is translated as CASRNQVEQFF. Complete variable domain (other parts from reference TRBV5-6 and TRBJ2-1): DAGVTQSPTHLIKTRGQQVTLRCSPKSGHDTVSWYQQALGQGPQFIFQYYEEEERQRGNFPDRFSGHQFPNYSSELNVNALLLGDSALYLCASRNQVEQFFGPGTRLTVL.

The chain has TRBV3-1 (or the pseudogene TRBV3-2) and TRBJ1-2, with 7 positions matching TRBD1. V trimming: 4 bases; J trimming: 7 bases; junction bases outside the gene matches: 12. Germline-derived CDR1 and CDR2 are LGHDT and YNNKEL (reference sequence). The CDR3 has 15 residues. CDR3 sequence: CASSLRAGGIIGYTF. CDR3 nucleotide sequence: TGTGCCAGCAGCCTTCGCGCAGGGGGAATAATTGGCTACACCTTC.

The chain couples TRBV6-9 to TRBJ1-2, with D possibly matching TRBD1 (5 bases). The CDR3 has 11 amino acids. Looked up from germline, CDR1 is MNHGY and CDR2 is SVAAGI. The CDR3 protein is CAERGWYGYTF. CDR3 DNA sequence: TGTGCAGAACGGGGGTGGTATGGCTACACCTTC.

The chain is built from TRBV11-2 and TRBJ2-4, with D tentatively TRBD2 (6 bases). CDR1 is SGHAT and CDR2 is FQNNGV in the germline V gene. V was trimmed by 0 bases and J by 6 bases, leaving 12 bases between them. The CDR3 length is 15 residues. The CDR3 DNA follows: TGTGCCAGCAGCTTAGATCGTGGAGGGAGAAACATTCAGTACTTC. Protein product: CASSLDRGGRNIQYF.

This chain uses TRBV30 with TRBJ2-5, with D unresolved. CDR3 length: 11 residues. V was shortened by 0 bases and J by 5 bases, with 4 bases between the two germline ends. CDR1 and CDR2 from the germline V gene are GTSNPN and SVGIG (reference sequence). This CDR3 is CAWSVSETQYF. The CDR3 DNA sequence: TGTGCCTGGAGTGTTAGTGAGACCCAGTACTTC. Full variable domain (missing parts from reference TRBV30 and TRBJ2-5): SQTIHQWPATLVQPVGSPLSLECTVEGTSNPNLYWYRQAAGRGLQLLFYSVGIGQISSEVPQNLSASRPQDRQFILSSKKLLLSDSGFYLCAWSVSETQYFGPGTRLLVL.

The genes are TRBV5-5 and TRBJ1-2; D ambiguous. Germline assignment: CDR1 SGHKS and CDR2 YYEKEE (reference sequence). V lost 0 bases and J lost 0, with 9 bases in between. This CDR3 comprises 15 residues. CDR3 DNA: TGTGCCAGCAGCTTGGATACATCCTCTAACTATGGCTACACCTTC. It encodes CASSLDTSSNYGYTF.

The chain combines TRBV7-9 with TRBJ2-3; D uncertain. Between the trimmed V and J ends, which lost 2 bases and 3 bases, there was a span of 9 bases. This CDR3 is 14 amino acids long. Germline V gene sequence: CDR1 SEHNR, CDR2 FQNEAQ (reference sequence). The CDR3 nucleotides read TGTGCCAGCAGCTTAAGTGGCACAACAGATACGCAGTATTTT. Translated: CASSLSGTTDTQYF.

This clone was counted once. Here the CDR3 reads CASSFGGEAFF. CDR3 nucleotide sequence: TGTGCCAGCAGTTTCGGCGGTGAAGCTTTCTTT. The chain links TRBV27 to TRBJ1-1; D remains ambiguous. The CDR3 contains 11 residues. The V gene's germline CDR1 is MNHEY and CDR2 SMNVEV (reference sequence). The V gene lost 3 bases and the J gene lost 7 bases, with 6 bases spanning the gap.

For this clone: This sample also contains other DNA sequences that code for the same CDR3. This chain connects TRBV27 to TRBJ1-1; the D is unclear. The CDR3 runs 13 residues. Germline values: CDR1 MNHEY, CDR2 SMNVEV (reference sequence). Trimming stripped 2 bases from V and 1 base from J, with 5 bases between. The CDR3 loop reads CASSLGRNTEAFF. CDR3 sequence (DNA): TGTGCCAGCAGTTTAGGCAGGAACACTGAAGCTTTCTTT.

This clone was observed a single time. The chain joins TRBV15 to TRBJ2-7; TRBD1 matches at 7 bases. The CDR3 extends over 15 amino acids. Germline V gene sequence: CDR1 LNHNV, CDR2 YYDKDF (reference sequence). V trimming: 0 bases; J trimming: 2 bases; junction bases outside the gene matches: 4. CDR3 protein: CATSRDRDSTYEQYF. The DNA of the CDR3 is TGTGCCACCAGCAGAGATCGGGACAGCACCTACGAGCAGTACTTC. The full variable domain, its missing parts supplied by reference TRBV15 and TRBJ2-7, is DAMVIQNPRYQVTQFGKPVTLSCSQTLNHNVMYWYQQKSSQAPKLLFHYYDKDFNNEADTPDNFQSRRPNTSFCFLDIRSPGLGDTAMYLCATSRDRDSTYEQYFGPGTRLTVT.

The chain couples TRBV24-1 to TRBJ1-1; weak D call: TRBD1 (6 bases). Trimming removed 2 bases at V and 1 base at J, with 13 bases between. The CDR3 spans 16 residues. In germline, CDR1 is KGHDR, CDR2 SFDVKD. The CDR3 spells CATSDSRVGGNTEAFF. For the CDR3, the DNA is TGTGCCACCAGTGATTCTAGAGTAGGGGGGAACACTGAAGCTTTCTTT.

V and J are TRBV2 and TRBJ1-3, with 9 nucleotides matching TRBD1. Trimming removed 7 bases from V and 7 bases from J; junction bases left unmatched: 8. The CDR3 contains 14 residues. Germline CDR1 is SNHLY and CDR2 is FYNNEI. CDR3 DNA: TGTGCCAGCATTCTACAGGGGGCCGGGAACACCATATATTTT. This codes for CASILQGAGNTIYF.

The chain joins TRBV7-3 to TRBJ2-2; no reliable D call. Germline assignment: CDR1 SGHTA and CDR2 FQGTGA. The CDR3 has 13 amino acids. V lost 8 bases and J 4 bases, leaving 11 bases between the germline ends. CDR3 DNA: TGTGCCAGCGGCTCCAATCCCACCGGGGAGCTGTTTTTT. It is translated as CASGSNPTGELFF.